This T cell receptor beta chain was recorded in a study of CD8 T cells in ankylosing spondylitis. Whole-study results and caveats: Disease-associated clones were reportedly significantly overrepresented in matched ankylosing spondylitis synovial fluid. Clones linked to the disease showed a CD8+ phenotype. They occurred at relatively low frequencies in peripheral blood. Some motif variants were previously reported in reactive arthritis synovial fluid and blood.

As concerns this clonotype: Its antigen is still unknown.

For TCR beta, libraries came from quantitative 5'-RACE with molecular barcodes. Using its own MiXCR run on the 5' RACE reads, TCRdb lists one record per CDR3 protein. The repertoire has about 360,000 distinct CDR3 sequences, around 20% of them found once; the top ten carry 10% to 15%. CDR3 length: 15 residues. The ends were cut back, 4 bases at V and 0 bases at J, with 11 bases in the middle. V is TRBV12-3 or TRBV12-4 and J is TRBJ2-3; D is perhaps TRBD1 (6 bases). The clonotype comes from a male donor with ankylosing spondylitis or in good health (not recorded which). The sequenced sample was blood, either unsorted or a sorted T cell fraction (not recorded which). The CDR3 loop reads CASSSPGDSTDTQYF. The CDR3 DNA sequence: TGTGCCAGCAGTTCTCCAGGGGATAGCACAGATACGCAGTATTTT.